This entry lists 20 T cell receptor beta chains sequenced from one sample in a study of tumor-infiltrating lymphocytes in localized non-small cell lung cancer. The table came from immunoSEQ multiplex PCR; TCRdb's copy has only in-frame clones and leaves some out. This table holds about 6,900 clones, about three quarters found once. The sequenced material came from lung tumor tissue. These receptors were taken from a human donor with non-small cell lung cancer.

This clone was seen just once. This chain links TRBV9 with TRBJ2-1; the D is unclear. Germline V gene sequence: CDR1 SGDLS, CDR2 YYNGEE. The CDR3 has 14 residues. Trimming stripped 4 bases from V and 7 bases from J, with 15 bases between. CDR3 sequence (DNA): TGTGCCAGCAGCTCAGGTCTTTGGGGAAATGAGCAGTTCTTC. Amino acid sequence: CASSSGLWGNEQFF.

This clone has a single count. The V call is TRBV5-1, the J call TRBJ1-4; TRBD1 matches at 7 bases. V was pared by 0 bases and J by 7 bases, with 3 bases of the junction left unmatched. The CDR3 spans 14 residues. CDR1 is SGHRS and CDR2 is YFSETQ in the germline V gene. CDR3 coding DNA: TGCGCCAGCAGCTTGGCTACAGGGGTTGAAAAACTGTTTTTT. Its protein product is CASSLATGVEKLFF.

The J gene is TRBJ1-6, the V gene TRBV30; weak D call: TRBD1 (6 bases). The length of the CDR3 is 16 residues. Germline CDR1 and CDR2: GTSNPN and SVGIG (reference sequence). Trimming removed 3 bases from V and 9 bases from J, with 21 bases in between. This CDR3 is CAWSTSGAGSSSPLHF. The CDR3 region has the DNA TGTGCCTGGAGCACTTCGGGGGCAGGGTCGAGTTCACCCCTCCACTTT.

V is TRBV6-4 and J is TRBJ2-2; no reliable D call. V shed 2 bases and J shed 3 bases, with 4 bases lying between them. There are 13 residues in the CDR3. The germline V gene has CDR1 MRHNA and CDR2 SNTAGT. The DNA for the CDR3 is TGTGCCAGCAGTGACAGGGACACCGGGGAGCTGTTTTTT. Translating gives CASSDRDTGELFF.

The chain is built from TRBV2 and TRBJ1-4; D call uncertain. V was clipped by 7 bases and J by 8 bases, with 11 bases between them. Per germline, CDR1 SNHLY and CDR2 FYNNEI. CDR3 length: 12 residues. Here the CDR3 reads CASKKGWEKLFF. The DNA of the CDR3 is TGTGCCAGCAAAAAAGGTTGGGAAAAACTGTTTTTT.

The chain combines TRBV5-5 with TRBJ2-1; D gene uncertain. Germline-derived CDR1 and CDR2 are SGHKS and YYEKEE (reference sequence). The CDR3 has 11 residues. V was trimmed by 1 base and J by 6 bases, leaving 2 bases between them. DNA for the CDR3: TGTGCCAGCAGCTTGCGCAATGAGCAGTTCTTC. Translating gives CASSLRNEQFF.

This CDR3 reads CASSPSYTGELFF. CDR3 in DNA: TGTGCCAGCAGTCCATCCTACACCGGGGAGCTGTTTTTT. The chain couples TRBV2 to TRBJ2-2; D is uncertain. There are 13 residues in the CDR3. The V gene lost 5 bases and the J gene lost 3 bases, with 7 bases spanning the gap. Per the germline V gene, CDR1 is SNHLY and CDR2 is FYNNEI.

The CDR3 here is CASSLAGAGGTYEQYF. For the CDR3, the DNA is TGCGCCAGCAGCTTGGCCGGAGCGGGGGGGACCTACGAGCAGTACTTC. The genes are TRBV5-1 and TRBJ2-7, with 10 nucleotides matching TRBD2. Germline-derived CDR1 and CDR2 are SGHRS and YFSETQ. J was trimmed by 2 bases and V by 0 bases; bases with no gene match: 5. The CDR3 has 16 amino acids.

The chain recombines TRBV7-7 with TRBJ2-2; TRBD1 agrees at 9 bases. The CDR3 is 15 residues long. The V and J ends lost 4 bases and 5 bases, in that order; junction bases with no gene match: 5. The germline gives CDR1 SSHAT, CDR2 FNYEAQ (reference sequence). The CDR3, as DNA: TGTGCCAGCAGCTCCGGGACAGGGTCTACCGGGGAGCTGTTTTTT. It codes for CASSSGTGSTGELFF.

This clone was seen more than once but under ten times. As DNA, the CDR3 is TGCGCCAGCAGCTTGGGGCCGACAGTCACCGGGGAGCTGTTTTTT. Translation gives CASSLGPTVTGELFF. This chain links TRBV5-1 with TRBJ2-2; the D gene is possibly TRBD1 (5 bases). Germline CDR1 SGHRS, CDR2 YFSETQ. V gave up 0 bases and J gave up 4 bases, with 10 bases separating them. CDR3 length equals 15 residues.

This chain connects TRBV7-2 to TRBJ1-1; no clear D gene. The length of the CDR3 is 18 residues. The germline V gene encodes CDR1 SGHTA and CDR2 FQGNSA. The V end was cut by 1 base, the J end by 4 bases, with 22 bases between. The CDR3 DNA sequence: TGTGCCAGCAGCTTAGGTCAAGGAATCCGACTGGGTGGCACTGAAGCTTTCTTT. This encodes CASSLGQGIRLGGTEAFF.

V gene TRBV15 combines with J gene TRBJ1-2, with D perhaps matching TRBD1 (5 bases). The CDR3 loop spans 15 amino acids. Germline V lookup: CDR1 LNHNV, CDR2 YYDKDF (reference sequence). V lost 3 bases and J lost 8, with 19 bases in between. The CDR3 region has the DNA TGTGCCACCAGCAGCCGCCGCTTGAGGGGCTGGGGCTACACCTTC. Protein: CATSSRRLRGWGYTF. The whole variable domain, filled in from reference TRBV15 and TRBJ1-2, reads DAMVIQNPRYQVTQFGKPVTLSCSQTLNHNVMYWYQQKSSQAPKLLFHYYDKDFNNEADTPDNFQSRRPNTSFCFLDIRSPGLGDTAMYLCATSSRRLRGWGYTFGSGTRLTVV.

The rearrangement uses TRBV11-3 and TRBJ2-7; 12 nucleotides agree with TRBD1. The CDR3 sequence is 14 residues long. Per germline, CDR1 SGHNT and CDR2 YENEEA. Losses at the gene ends were 4 bases for V and 6 bases for J; bases not matched to a gene: 4. The CDR3 loop reads CASSWGTGGSEQYF. CDR3 nucleotides: TGTGCCAGCAGCTGGGGGACAGGGGGCAGCGAGCAGTACTTC.

The V call is TRBV7-2, the J call TRBJ1-2, with 11 positions matching TRBD1. Germline V lookup: CDR1 SGHTA, CDR2 FQGNSA. Trimming took 5 bases from V and 4 from J; bases not matched to a gene: 6. The CDR3 is 15 amino acids. As DNA, the CDR3 is TGTGCCAGCAGCGTCACCGGGACAGGGGGCTATGGCTACACCTTC. It codes for CASSVTGTGGYGYTF.

The table lists this clone with a count of one. This sequence joins TRBV7-2 and TRBJ1-5, with D unresolved. V lost 5 bases, J lost 0 bases, and 17 bases lay in between. CDR1 is SGHTA, CDR2 FQGNSA, per germline. The CDR3 is 17 amino acids. CDR3 region: CASSPTYTRYSNQPQHF. In DNA, the CDR3 is TGTGCCAGCAGCCCGACGTACACCCGTTATAGCAATCAGCCCCAGCATTTT.

The chain has TRBV18 and TRBJ2-1; D gene ambiguous. CDR1 KGHSH and CDR2 LQKENI come from the germline V gene. The V end lost 3 bases, the J end lost 4 bases, and 16 bases lay between the germline ends. The CDR3 extends over 16 amino acids. The CDR3 here is CASSPGPPTEYNEQFF. The CDR3 nucleotides read TGTGCCAGCTCACCGGGCCCCCCGACCGAATACAATGAGCAGTTCTTC.

This chain joins TRBV7-7 and TRBJ2-3; possible D gene TRBD1, 5 bases. The V gene lost 1 base and the J gene lost 1 base, with 9 bases spanning the gap. Germline loops: CDR1 SSHAT, CDR2 FNYEAQ (reference sequence). The CDR3 is 15 residues long. The CDR3 DNA follows: TGTGCCAGCAGCTTAGGGACACTTGGCACAGATACGCAGTATTTT. Its protein is CASSLGTLGTDTQYF.

The rearrangement links TRBV6-5 to TRBJ2-5; the D is unclear. The assigned J gene may be wrong: the sequence end matches TRBJ2-7 better. CDR1 is MNHEY, CDR2 SVGAGI, per germline. The CDR3 runs to 12 residues. In DNA, the CDR3 is TGTGCCAGCAGTTACAAGGGCCACGAGCAGTACTTC. This gives the protein CASSYKGHEQYF.

As DNA, the CDR3 is TGTGCCAGCAGTACAGAGGAGGCAGATACGCAGTATTTT. Protein product: CASSTEEADTQYF. The chain employs TRBV6-4 and TRBJ2-3; weak D call: TRBD2 (5 bases). Germline CDR1 MRHNA, CDR2 SNTAGT. V was cut by 5 bases and J by 4 bases, with 10 bases left in between. There are 13 residues in the CDR3.

The chain couples TRBV9 to TRBJ1-2; D unresolved. Trimming removed 3 bases from V and 6 bases from J, with 9 bases in between. Germline loops: CDR1 SGDLS, CDR2 YYNGEE. This CDR3 is 12 amino acids long. As DNA, the CDR3 is TGTGCCAGCAGCGCGATAAATGATGGCTACACCTTC. Amino acid sequence: CASSAINDGYTF.